Below, one T cell receptor beta chain is given with its context. Its antigen is unidentified. Clones were read by immunoSEQ multiplex PCR, and TCRdb kept only the in-frame ones, dropping some. The top ten clones hold about 10% of a sample with just over 20,000 clones, approximately 97% of them seen once. This sample stems from a study of cytomegalovirus exposure and HLA in healthy donors. Whole-study findings and limits: The dataset shows that most TCR sequences were rare, while some public TCRs occurred in many donors. Later, an analysis found that TCR clusters from the first cohort tended to co-occur in the 90 to 150 validation repertoires. Investigators reported some 150 TCR beta chains as tied to cytomegalovirus. Specific recognition of CMV antigens was confirmed in vitro for a few chains (all CMV-associated).

There are 16 residues in the CDR3. With 5 bases removed from V and 1 base from J, the gap between germline ends came to 20 bases. Germline-derived CDR1 and CDR2 are SQVTM and ANQGSEA. The chain uses TRBV29-1 and TRBJ2-5; D might be TRBD2 (5 bases). This clonotype originated in a man between 25 and 39 years old in good health and CMV-seropositive. The sample taken for sequencing was PBMCs. The CDR3 spells CSVLIDLTRGQETQYF. The CDR3 DNA reads TGCAGCGTTCTCATCGACCTGACCCGGGGCCAAGAGACCCAGTACTTC.